A single sample gave rise to the 29 T cell receptor beta chains below, sequenced in a study of blood T cell repertoires in COVID-19. This table comes from immunoSEQ multiplex PCR, and its TCRdb copy is limited to in-frame clones, with some not included. The sample records roughly 150,000 clones, about 80% being singletons. The material sequenced was peripheral blood. The receptors were gathered from a man aged 70-80 years who had recovered from COVID-19.

The chain employs TRBV24-1 and TRBJ2-4; maybe TRBD1 (5 bases). Between the trimmed V and J ends, which lost 0 bases and 8 bases, there was a span of 10 bases. CDR3 length equals 14 residues. Germline V gene lookup returns CDR1 KGHDR and CDR2 SFDVKD. CDR3 coding DNA: TGTGCCACCAGTGATTTGGCAGAAGGGGACATTCAGTACTTC. Translation: CATSDLAEGDIQYF.

The J gene is TRBJ1-4, the V gene TRBV10-3, with a weak D call TRBD1 (6 bases). V was trimmed by 2 bases and J by 10 bases, leaving 14 bases between them. The CDR3 extends over 14 amino acids. Per the germline V gene, CDR1 is ENHRY and CDR2 is SYGVKD. The CDR3 region has the DNA TGTGCCATCAGTGAGCAGGGGCGCCGGGGAAAACTGTTTTTT. It encodes CAISEQGRRGKLFF.

The chain joins TRBV5-1 to TRBJ2-7, with TRBD2 matching 13 bases. The germline V gene has CDR1 SGHRS and CDR2 YFSETQ. V shed 4 bases, J shed 2 bases, and the junction held 3 bases outside the gene matches. The CDR3 runs to 15 residues. The CDR3 here is CASSIGTSGAYEQYF. CDR3 coding DNA: TGCGCCAGCAGCATCGGGACTAGCGGGGCCTACGAGCAGTACTTC.

This clone occurred a few times. The chain couples TRBV2 to TRBJ1-2; 10 nucleotides line up with TRBD1. The CDR3 covers 14 residues. Germline CDR1 and CDR2: SNHLY and FYNNEI. V lost 7 bases, J lost 0 bases, and 2 bases stayed unmatched. The CDR3 is CASKGTGANYGYTF. In DNA, the CDR3 is TGTGCCAGCAAAGGGACAGGGGCTAACTATGGCTACACCTTC.

The CDR3 is CATHKTVPTEPQHF. The DNA for the CDR3 is TGTGCCACGCACAAGACAGTCCCCACAGAGCCCCAGCATTTT. The V gene is TRBV6-5, the J gene TRBJ1-5, with a weak D call TRBD1 (5 bases). V lost 10 bases and J 8 bases, leaving 21 bases between the germline ends. The CDR3 covers 14 residues. Germline CDR1 and CDR2: MNHEY and SVGAGI.

This clone appeared a few times. The rearrangement links TRBV5-1 to TRBJ2-1, with D possibly TRBD2 on 6 matching bases. V lost 4 bases and J lost 0, with 17 bases in between. The CDR3 contains 17 residues. Germline lookup yields CDR1 SGHRS and CDR2 YFSETQ. CDR3: CASSPDALAASYNEQFF. For the CDR3, the DNA is TGCGCCAGCAGCCCGGACGCCTTAGCGGCCTCCTACAATGAGCAGTTCTTC.

The chain recombines TRBV28 with TRBJ2-7; TRBD1 matches 9 bases. Trimming took 5 bases from V and 6 from J; bases not matched to a gene: 14. The CDR3 extends over 16 amino acids. Germline V gene lookup returns CDR1 MDHEN and CDR2 SYDVKM. The CDR3, as DNA: TGTGCCAGCAGTCTCCGTCCCGGGACAGGGATGTTCGAGCAGTACTTC. This encodes CASSLRPGTGMFEQYF. Full variable domain (missing parts from reference TRBV28 and TRBJ2-7): DVKVTQSSRYLVKRTGEKVFLECVQDMDHENMFWYRQDPGLGLRLIYFSYDVKMKEKGDIPEGYSVSREKKERFSLILESASTNQTSMYLCASSLRPGTGMFEQYFGPGTRLTVT.

J is TRBJ1-1 and V is TRBV9; D is unresolved. CDR3 length equals 12 residues. V lost 7 bases, J lost 1 base, and 8 bases lay in between. Germline V lookup: CDR1 SGDLS, CDR2 YYNGEE. This chain's CDR3 is CASSPGNTEAFF. For the CDR3, the DNA is TGTGCCAGCTCACCGGGGAACACTGAAGCTTTCTTT.

V is TRBV4-1 and J is TRBJ1-2; 8 positions agree with TRBD1. CDR3 size: 17 residues. J was trimmed by 4 bases and V by 5 bases; bases with no gene match: 15. CDR1 is MGHRA, CDR2 YSYEKL, per germline. CDR3 DNA: TGCGCCAGCAGCTCCCGGACAGGGTCAGGTTATGGCTATGGCTACACCTTC. Translating gives CASSSRTGSGYGYGYTF.

The chain is built from TRBV4-3 and TRBJ2-1; TRBD2 matches 11 bases. Looked up from germline, CDR1 is LGHNA and CDR2 is YSLEER. V was clipped by 2 bases and J by 7 bases; unmatched bases: 10. This CDR3 contains 17 residues. CDR3 sequence (DNA): TGCGCCAGCAGCCAACGCCTACTAGCGGGAGCGGAGAATGAGCAGTTCTTC. Residues: CASSQRLLAGAENEQFF.

The V call is TRBV3-1 (or the pseudogene TRBV3-2), the J call TRBJ1-4, with TRBD1 matching over 7 bases. Trimming took 0 bases from V and 2 from J; bases not matched to a gene: 3. Germline V gene lookup returns CDR1 LGHDT and CDR2 YNNKEL (reference sequence). The CDR3 extends over 16 amino acids. The CDR3 DNA is TGTGCCAGCAGCCAAGATTGGGGACAGACTAATGAAAAACTGTTTTTT. Protein: CASSQDWGQTNEKLFF.

This rearrangement joins TRBV11-2 to TRBJ2-2, with TRBD2 matching over 9 bases. Germline assignment: CDR1 SGHAT and CDR2 FQNNGV. J was trimmed by 2 bases and V by 4 bases; bases with no gene match: 5. There are 16 residues in the CDR3. CDR3 sequence: CASSSIAGANTGELFF. The CDR3 nucleotides are TGTGCCAGCAGCTCCATAGCGGGGGCCAACACCGGGGAGCTGTTTTTT. The full variable domain, with the rest looked up from reference TRBV11-2 and TRBJ2-2, is EAGVAQSPRYKIIEKRQSVAFWCNPISGHATLYWYQQILGQGPKLLIQFQNNGVVDDSQLPKDRFSAERLKGVDSTLKIQPAKLEDSAVYLCASSSIAGANTGELFFGEGSRLTVL.

V usage is TRBV9 and J usage is TRBJ1-6; D unclear. Trimming stripped 2 bases from V and 6 bases from J, with 9 bases between. The CDR3 contains 14 residues. CDR1 and CDR2 from the germline V gene are SGDLS and YYNGEE. CDR3 sequence: CASSVLQSNSPLHF. The CDR3 DNA sequence: TGTGCCAGCAGCGTTCTACAGAGTAATTCACCCCTCCACTTT.

This chain connects TRBV10-3 to TRBJ2-3, with D tentatively TRBD2 (5 bases). Deletions cut 3 bases from V and 7 bases from J, with 14 bases between. This CDR3 has 14 residues. The germline V gene encodes CDR1 ENHRY and CDR2 SYGVKD. The CDR3 spells CAISDLSAGYTQYF. The CDR3 coding sequence is TGTGCCATCAGTGATCTCAGTGCGGGCTATACGCAGTATTTT.

The chain recombines TRBV2 with TRBJ1-3; TRBD1 aligns across 12 bases. J gave up 8 bases and V 6 bases, and 14 bases lay outside the gene matches. Per germline, CDR1 SNHLY and CDR2 FYNNEI. The CDR3 has 17 amino acids. The CDR3 region is CASRAQPGQGAWDTIYF. The CDR3 nucleotides are TGTGCCAGCAGGGCCCAGCCGGGACAGGGGGCTTGGGACACCATATATTTT.

The chain is built from TRBV4-1 and TRBJ1-6, with D possibly being TRBD1 (5 bases). The CDR3 has 19 residues. The V gene's germline CDR1 is MGHRA and CDR2 YSYEKL. The germline V and J ends were trimmed by 1 base and 4 bases, with 20 bases remaining between them. CDR3 in DNA: TGCGCCAGCAGCCAAGGGCCGGTTGGCAGAACAGGATATAATTCACCCCTCCACTTT. It encodes CASSQGPVGRTGYNSPLHF.

V usage is TRBV19 and J usage is TRBJ2-5, with 7 bases fitting TRBD1. The CDR3 covers 16 residues. Germline assignment: CDR1 LNHDA and CDR2 SQIVND (reference sequence). V lost 3 bases, J lost 5 bases, and 12 bases stayed unmatched. The CDR3 region has the DNA TGTGCCAGTAGTATGGGATGGGACAGCGCTTCCGAGACCCAGTACTTC. Translated, it gives CASSMGWDSASETQYF.

V is TRBV19 and J is TRBJ2-7, with 7 bases fitting TRBD1. V shed 3 bases and J 0 bases; nucleotides not matched to a gene: 8. This CDR3 is 16 amino acids long. Germline assignment: CDR1 LNHDA and CDR2 SQIVND (reference sequence). The chain's CDR3 is CASSIDPGTDSYEQYF. CDR3 DNA sequence: TGTGCCAGTAGTATCGATCCCGGGACAGACTCCTACGAGCAGTACTTC.

The rearrangement joins TRBV5-8 to TRBJ1-1, with 9 bases that match TRBD1. Germline V CDR1 and CDR2: SGHTS, YDEGEE. Trimming cost V 0 bases and J 11 bases; bases outside gene matches: 8. This CDR3 has 14 amino acids. The CDR3 sequence is CASSLGDRVVFAFF. The CDR3, as DNA: TGTGCCAGCAGCTTGGGGGACAGGGTGGTATTTGCTTTCTTT.

The genes are TRBV6-6 and TRBJ2-7, with 10 bases matching TRBD1. The V and J ends lost 2 bases and 5 bases, in that order; junction bases with no gene match: 6. This CDR3 has 15 amino acids. The germline gives CDR1 MNHNY, CDR2 SVGAGI (reference sequence). The CDR3 protein is CASSYRDRGIHEQYF. DNA of the CDR3: TGTGCCAGCAGTTACCGGGACAGGGGAATTCACGAGCAGTACTTC.

This rearrangement joins TRBV10-3 to TRBJ2-3, with 8 positions matching TRBD2. Germline values: CDR1 ENHRY, CDR2 SYGVKD. Trimming removed 6 bases from V and 0 bases from J; junction bases left unmatched: 8. The CDR3 spans 16 residues. This CDR3 is CAIRPTSGPSTDTQYF. The CDR3 region has the DNA TGTGCCATCAGACCCACTAGCGGACCTAGCACAGATACGCAGTATTTT.

This clone occurred once. V gene TRBV7-3 combines with J gene TRBJ2-5, with TRBD2 matching over 10 bases. Germline lookup yields CDR1 SGHTA and CDR2 FQGTGA. V shed 4 bases, J shed 5 bases, and the junction held 10 bases outside the gene matches. CDR3 length: 16 amino acids. CDR3 sequence: CASSSSPGLAFETQYF. CDR3 coding DNA: TGTGCCAGCAGCTCGTCTCCGGGACTAGCGTTCGAGACCCAGTACTTC.

V and J are TRBV6-5 and TRBJ1-1; 7 bases are a match to TRBD1. V shed 0 bases, J shed 4 bases, and the junction held 5 bases outside the gene matches. Germline V gene lookup returns CDR1 MNHEY and CDR2 SVGAGI. CDR3 length equals 15 residues. The CDR3 coding sequence is TGTGCCAGCAGTTACTCCCAGACAGGGTCCACTGAAGCTTTCTTT. This sequence encodes CASSYSQTGSTEAFF.

The rearrangement uses TRBV5-1 and TRBJ2-1; 12 bases are a match to TRBD2. This CDR3 has 18 amino acids. The germline V gene encodes CDR1 SGHRS and CDR2 YFSETQ. After removal of 0 bases from V and 3 bases from J, the junction contained 7 bases not matched to a gene. DNA for the CDR3: TGCGCCAGCAGCTTGGGACTGACTAGCGGGAGTTTCTACAATGAGCAGTTCTTC. Translated: CASSLGLTSGSFYNEQFF.

This chain joins TRBV25-1 and TRBJ1-5, with D unresolved. There are 15 residues in the CDR3. From germline, CDR1 is MGHDK and CDR2 SYGVNS. The germline V and J ends were trimmed by 3 bases and 4 bases, with 13 bases remaining between them. The CDR3 spells CASSDPGSPNQPQHF. CDR3 nucleotide sequence: TGTGCCAGCAGTGATCCCGGGTCGCCAAATCAGCCCCAGCATTTT.

The chain is built from TRBV7-9 and TRBJ1-1; D gene ambiguous. Germline CDR1 is SEHNR and CDR2 is FQNEAQ (reference sequence). Trimming shortened V by 3 bases and J by 1 base, and 6 bases separated the two germline ends. The CDR3 has 13 residues. CDR3 loop: CASSFEQNTEAFF. The CDR3 DNA follows: TGTGCCAGCAGCTTCGAGCAGAACACTGAAGCTTTCTTT.

This clone was detected once. The chain has TRBV6-6 and TRBJ2-7; 7 bases line up with TRBD2. Germline trimming cut 4 bases from V and 2 bases from J; bases unmatched to any gene: 2. Germline-derived CDR1 and CDR2 are MNHNY and SVGAGI (reference sequence). This CDR3 has 13 residues. CDR3 bases: TGTGCCAGCAGTTCCCTAGCGGCCTACGAGCAGTACTTC. Translated: CASSSLAAYEQYF.

The chain has TRBV7-2 and TRBJ1-1, with 10 bases lining up with TRBD1. Germline V gene sequence: CDR1 SGHTA, CDR2 FQGNSA. After removal of 5 bases from V and 5 bases from J, the junction contained 5 bases not matched to a gene. This CDR3 spans 14 amino acids. This CDR3 is CASSPRTGGTEAFF. For the CDR3, the DNA is TGTGCCAGCAGCCCGCGGACAGGGGGTACTGAAGCTTTCTTT.

The chain carries TRBV5-6 and TRBJ2-1; TRBD2 aligns across 14 bases. The germline V gene encodes CDR1 SGHDT and CDR2 YYEEEE. The CDR3 extends over 16 amino acids. Trimming removed 5 bases from V and 5 bases from J; junction bases left unmatched: 6. DNA for the CDR3: TGTGCCAGCAGACGGACTAGCGGGAGGAGGGACAATGAGCAGTTCTTC. This sequence encodes CASRRTSGRRDNEQFF.